This T cell receptor (beta chain) appears in the sequencing data of a study of CD8 T cells in ankylosing spondylitis. Between the trimmed V and J ends, which lost 6 bases and 6 bases, there was a span of 12 bases. The CDR3 has 13 residues. CDR1 MDHEN and CDR2 SYDVKM come from the germline V gene. TCRdb reprocessed the 5' RACE reads via MiXCR and lists one record per CDR3 protein. The table lists 350,000 to 450,000 distinct CDR3 sequences, more than 20% of them singletons. On this clonotype itself: Its antigen is unidentified.

Study outcomes and limitations: The authors found the disease-linked clones to be CD8+ and relatively rare in peripheral blood.

This receptor was obtained from a male donor with ankylosing spondylitis or in good health (not recorded which). The chain joins TRBV28 to TRBJ1-5; D uncertain. The sequenced material came from blood, either unsorted or a sorted T cell fraction (not recorded which). CDR3: CASSPMGFQPQHF. Here the CDR3 DNA reads TGTGCCAGCAGCCCTATGGGGTTTCAGCCCCAGCATTTT.